This TCR beta chain comes out of a study of technical replicates of blood from four donors. The table came from immunoSEQ multiplex PCR; TCRdb's copy has only in-frame clones and leaves some out. The table has about 80,000 clones, more than 85% seen once. The material sequenced was T cells isolated from PBMCs. The sequence came from a human donor in good health.

As DNA, the CDR3 is TGCGCCAGCAGCCAAGTCACTAGCGGGAGAGGCGAGCAGTTCTTC. It specifies CASSQVTSGRGEQFF. The rearrangement uses TRBV4-3 and TRBJ2-1; 11 bases align to TRBD2. Germline CDR1 is LGHNA and CDR2 is YSLEER. This CDR3 comprises 15 residues. Trimming removed 1 base from V and 10 bases from J; junction bases left unmatched: 6.